This T cell receptor beta chain is drawn from a study of T-cell memory formation after mild COVID-19. The germline V gene encodes CDR1 SGHTA and CDR2 FQGNSA. This CDR3 spans 15 amino acids. J lost 12 bases, V lost 5 bases, and 12 bases had no gene match. TCRdb fed the 5' RACE reads into MiXCR, producing one record per CDR3 protein. The table lists 300,000 to 400,000 distinct CDR3 sequences, less than 20% of them singletons. Material for sequencing was PBMCs or a T cell subset sorted from them (not recorded which). This receptor was identified in a young man who had mild COVID-19 (a few samples of this study predate the infection). Cell type and time point are not known. The chain links TRBV7-2 to TRBJ1-6; 8 nucleotides agree with TRBD1. This CDR3 is CASSPLQGARGPLHF. The CDR3 DNA follows: TGTGCCAGCAGCCCCCTGCAGGGGGCGAGGGGACCCCTCCACTTT. The full variable domain, in which reference TRBV7-2 and TRBJ1-6 provide the parts outside the CDR3, is GAGVSQSPSNKVTEKGKDVELRCDPISGHTALYWYRQSLGQGLEFLIYFQGNSAPDKSGLPSDRFSAERTGGSVSTLTIQRTQQEDSAVYLCASSPLQGARGPLHFGNGTRLTVT.